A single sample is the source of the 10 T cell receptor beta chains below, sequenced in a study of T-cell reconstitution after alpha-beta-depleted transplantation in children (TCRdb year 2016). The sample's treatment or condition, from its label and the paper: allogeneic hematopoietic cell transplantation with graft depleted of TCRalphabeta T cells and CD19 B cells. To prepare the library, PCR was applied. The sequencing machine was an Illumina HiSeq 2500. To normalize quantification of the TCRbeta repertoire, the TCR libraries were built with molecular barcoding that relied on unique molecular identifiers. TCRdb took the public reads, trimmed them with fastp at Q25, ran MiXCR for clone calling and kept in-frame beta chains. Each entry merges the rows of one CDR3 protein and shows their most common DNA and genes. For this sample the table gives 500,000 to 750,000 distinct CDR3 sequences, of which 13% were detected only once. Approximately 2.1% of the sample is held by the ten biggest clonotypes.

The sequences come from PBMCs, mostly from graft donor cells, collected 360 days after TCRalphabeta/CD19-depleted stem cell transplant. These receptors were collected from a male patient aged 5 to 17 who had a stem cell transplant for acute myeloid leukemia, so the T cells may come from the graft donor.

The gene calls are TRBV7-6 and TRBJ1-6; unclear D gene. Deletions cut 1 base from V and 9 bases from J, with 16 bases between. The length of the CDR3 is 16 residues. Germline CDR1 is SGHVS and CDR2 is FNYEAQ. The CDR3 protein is CASSLGASSNSSPLHF. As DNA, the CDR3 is TGTGCCAGCAGCTTAGGGGCGTCCAGTAATTCTTCACCCCTCCACTTT.

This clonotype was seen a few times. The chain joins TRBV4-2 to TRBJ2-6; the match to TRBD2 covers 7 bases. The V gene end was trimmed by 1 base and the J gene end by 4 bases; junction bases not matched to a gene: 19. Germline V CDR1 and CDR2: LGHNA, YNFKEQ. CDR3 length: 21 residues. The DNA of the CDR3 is TGTGCCAGCAGCCAAGTCCGGGGAGGGGCCCTTCTCGCTTCCGGGGCCAACGTCCTGACTTTC. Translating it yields CASSQVRGGALLASGANVLTF.

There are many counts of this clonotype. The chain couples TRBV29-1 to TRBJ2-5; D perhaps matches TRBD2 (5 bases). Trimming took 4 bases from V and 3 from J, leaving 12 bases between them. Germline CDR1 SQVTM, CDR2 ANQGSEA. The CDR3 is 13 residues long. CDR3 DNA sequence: TGCAGCGTTGTGGGTGGAGGAGAAGAGACCCAGTACTTC. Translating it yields CSVVGGGEETQYF.

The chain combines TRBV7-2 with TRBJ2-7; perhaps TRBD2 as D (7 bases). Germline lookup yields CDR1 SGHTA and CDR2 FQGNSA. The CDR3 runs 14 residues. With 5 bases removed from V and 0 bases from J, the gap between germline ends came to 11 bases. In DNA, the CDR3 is TGTGCCAGCAGCACGGGGGGCAGCTCCTACGAGCAGTACTTC. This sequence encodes CASSTGGSSYEQYF.

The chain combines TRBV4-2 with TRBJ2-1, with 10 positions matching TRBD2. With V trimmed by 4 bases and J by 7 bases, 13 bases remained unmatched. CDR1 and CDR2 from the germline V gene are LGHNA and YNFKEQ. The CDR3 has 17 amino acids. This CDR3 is CASSLPTGTSALNEQFF. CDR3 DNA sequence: TGTGCCAGCAGCCTCCCGACCGGGACTAGCGCCCTGAATGAGCAGTTCTTC.

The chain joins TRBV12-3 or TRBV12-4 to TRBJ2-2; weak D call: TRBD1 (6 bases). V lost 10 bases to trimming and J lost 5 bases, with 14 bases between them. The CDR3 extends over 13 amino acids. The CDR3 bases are TGTGCCACCCTTGGAGGACAGACCGGGGAGCTGTTTTTT. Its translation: CATLGGQTGELFF.

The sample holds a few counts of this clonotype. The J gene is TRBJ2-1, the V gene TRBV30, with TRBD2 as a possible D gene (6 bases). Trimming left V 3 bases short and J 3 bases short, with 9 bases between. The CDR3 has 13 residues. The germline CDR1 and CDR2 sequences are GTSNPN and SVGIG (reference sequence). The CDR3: CAWSRENYNEQFF. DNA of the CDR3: TGTGCCTGGAGCCGGGAGAACTACAATGAGCAGTTCTTC.

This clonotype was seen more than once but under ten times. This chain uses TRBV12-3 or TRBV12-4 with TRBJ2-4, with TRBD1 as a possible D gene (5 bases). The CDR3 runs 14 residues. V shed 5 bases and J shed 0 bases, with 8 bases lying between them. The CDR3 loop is CASSPQVAKNIQYF. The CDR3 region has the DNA TGTGCCAGCAGTCCACAGGTAGCCAAAAACATTCAGTACTTC.

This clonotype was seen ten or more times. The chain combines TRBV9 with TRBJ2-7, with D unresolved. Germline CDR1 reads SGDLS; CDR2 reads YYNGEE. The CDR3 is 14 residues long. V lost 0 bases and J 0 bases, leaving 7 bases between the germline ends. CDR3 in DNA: TGTGCCAGCAGCGTAGAATGGAGCTCCTACGAGCAGTACTTC. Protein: CASSVEWSSYEQYF.

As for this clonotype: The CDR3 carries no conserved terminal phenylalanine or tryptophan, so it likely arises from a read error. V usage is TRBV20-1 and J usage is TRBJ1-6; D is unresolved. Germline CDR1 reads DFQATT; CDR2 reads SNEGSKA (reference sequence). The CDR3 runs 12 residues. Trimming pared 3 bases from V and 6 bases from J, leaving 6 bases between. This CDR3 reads CSARTLNSPLHV. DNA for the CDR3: TGCAGTGCTAGGACTCTTAATTCACCCCTCCACGTT.